This TCR beta chain derives from a study of PD-1 blockade in mismatch repair-deficient tumors. Regarding the study as a whole: After pembrolizumab, tumor-resident clones rose rapidly, then generally contracted before radiologic responses.

Measured with immunoSEQ multiplex PCR; TCRdb has only the in-frame clones, and not every one. The data show under 75,000 clones, around 88% seen once. A word on this clone: Its cognate antigen is unknown.

Mismatch repair deficiency was confirmed in all patients, by PCR or immunohistochemistry. This receptor was obtained from an adult with mismatch repair-deficient cancer. This specimen consisted of peripheral blood, obtained 52 weeks after starting pembrolizumab.

CDR3 in amino acids: CASERDRGFADTQYF. The DNA for the CDR3 is TGTGCCAGCGAGCGGGACAGGGGATTTGCAGATACGCAGTATTTT. The chain combines TRBV6-1 with TRBJ2-3; 10 positions match TRBD1. Trimming cost V 8 bases and J 4 bases; bases outside gene matches: 9. The CDR3 loop spans 15 amino acids. CDR1 is MNHNS, CDR2 SASEGT, per germline.